These 10 T cell receptor beta chains were sequenced from one sample in a study of blood T cell repertoires in COVID-19. Produced via immunoSEQ multiplex PCR; TCRdb's table is partial and in-frame only. The sample holds roughly 300,000 clones, 70% to 90% seen once. Sequenced material: PBMCs or T cells enriched from blood (not recorded which). Receptors were obtained from a woman in her thirties who had recovered from COVID-19.

The CDR3 spells CASSLGTGGLYEQYF. The CDR3 coding sequence is TGTGCCAGCAGTTTAGGGACAGGGGGCTTGTACGAGCAGTACTTC. The chain couples TRBV27 to TRBJ2-7; 12 nucleotides agree with TRBD1. CDR3 size: 15 residues. The J segment lost 4 bases and the V segment lost 2 bases, leaving 3 bases of the junction unmatched. Per germline, CDR1 MNHEY and CDR2 SMNVEV (reference sequence).

This clone showed up just once. This chain links TRBV29-1 with TRBJ1-2; the match to TRBD1 covers 8 bases. CDR1 SQVTM and CDR2 ANQGSEA come from the germline V gene. The CDR3 extends over 13 amino acids. Trimming took 8 bases from V and 5 from J; bases not matched to a gene: 10. CDR3 DNA sequence: TGCAGCACCCCCGGACAGGGTGGTTATGGCTACACCTTC. Translation: CSTPGQGGYGYTF.

The chain is built from TRBV9 and TRBJ2-1; TRBD2 matches 9 bases. The CDR3 consists of 16 residues. The ends lost 0 bases at V and 4 bases at J; junction bases unmatched: 5. Germline V gives CDR1 SGDLS, CDR2 YYNGEE. The CDR3 spells CASSVAGRGGYNEQFF. CDR3 coding DNA: TGTGCCAGCAGCGTAGCCGGGCGGGGGGGGTACAATGAGCAGTTCTTC.

The chain joins TRBV10-1 to TRBJ1-2; 9 nucleotides line up with TRBD1. The germline gives CDR1 WNHNN, CDR2 SYGVQD (reference sequence). The CDR3 has 13 residues. J gave up 3 bases and V 5 bases, and 1 base lay outside the gene matches. The CDR3 DNA follows: TGCGCCAGCAGTAGGACAGGGGACTATGGCTACACCTTC. This gives the protein CASSRTGDYGYTF.

V usage is TRBV29-1 and J usage is TRBJ1-2, with TRBD1 as a possible D gene (6 bases). The V end was cut by 3 bases, the J end by 2 bases, with 13 bases between. Looked up from germline, CDR1 is SQVTM and CDR2 is ANQGSEA. This CDR3 is 14 amino acids long. CDR3 amino acids: CSVDSDSANYGYTF. DNA for the CDR3: TGCAGCGTTGACTCGGACAGTGCAAACTATGGCTACACCTTC.

J is TRBJ2-3 and V is TRBV5-6; 16 positions match TRBD2. This CDR3 spans 18 amino acids. Germline V gene data show CDR1 as SGHDT and CDR2 as YYEEEE. J gave up 5 bases and V 4 bases, and 10 bases lay outside the gene matches. The CDR3 region has the DNA TGTGCCAGCAGCCACCCAGGGACTAGCGGGGGGGCGGGAGATACGCAGTATTTT. This sequence encodes CASSHPGTSGGAGDTQYF.

This chain links TRBV5-1 with TRBJ1-3; 7 bases are a match to TRBD1. Germline V gene sequence: CDR1 SGHRS, CDR2 YFSETQ. The V segment lost 4 bases and the J segment 0 bases; nucleotides outside the gene matches: 7. The CDR3 has 16 residues. The CDR3 loop is CASSPTTGSSGNTIYF. For the CDR3, the DNA is TGCGCCAGCAGCCCCACGACAGGGAGCTCTGGAAACACCATATATTTT.

This clone showed up just once. V gene TRBV6-2 or TRBV6-3 combines with J gene TRBJ1-2; 7 bases match TRBD1. The germline gives CDR1 MNHEY, CDR2 SVGEGT. Germline trimming cut 6 bases from V and 4 bases from J; bases unmatched to any gene: 8. CDR3 length: 14 residues. CDR3 sequence reads: CASSRTGVAYGYTF. In DNA form, the CDR3 reads TGTGCCAGCAGCCGAACAGGGGTCGCCTATGGCTACACCTTC.

The CDR3 protein is CASSRDSPGNEQFF. As DNA, the CDR3 is TGTGCCAGCAGCAGGGACTCACCGGGAAATGAGCAGTTCTTC. V and J are TRBV7-9 and TRBJ2-1; tentative D call: TRBD2 (6 bases). This CDR3 is built from 14 residues. The germline V gene has CDR1 SEHNR and CDR2 FQNEAQ (reference sequence). V was cut by 5 bases and J by 7 bases, with 15 bases left in between.

The chain recombines TRBV10-3 with TRBJ2-1; TRBD2 aligns across 8 bases. V was clipped by 6 bases and J by 5 bases; unmatched bases: 6. The germline CDR1 and CDR2 sequences are ENHRY and SYGVKD. The CDR3 has 14 amino acids. The CDR3 DNA is TGTGCCATCAGATTAGCGGGGAGCGACAATGAGCAGTTCTTC. Amino acid sequence: CAIRLAGSDNEQFF.